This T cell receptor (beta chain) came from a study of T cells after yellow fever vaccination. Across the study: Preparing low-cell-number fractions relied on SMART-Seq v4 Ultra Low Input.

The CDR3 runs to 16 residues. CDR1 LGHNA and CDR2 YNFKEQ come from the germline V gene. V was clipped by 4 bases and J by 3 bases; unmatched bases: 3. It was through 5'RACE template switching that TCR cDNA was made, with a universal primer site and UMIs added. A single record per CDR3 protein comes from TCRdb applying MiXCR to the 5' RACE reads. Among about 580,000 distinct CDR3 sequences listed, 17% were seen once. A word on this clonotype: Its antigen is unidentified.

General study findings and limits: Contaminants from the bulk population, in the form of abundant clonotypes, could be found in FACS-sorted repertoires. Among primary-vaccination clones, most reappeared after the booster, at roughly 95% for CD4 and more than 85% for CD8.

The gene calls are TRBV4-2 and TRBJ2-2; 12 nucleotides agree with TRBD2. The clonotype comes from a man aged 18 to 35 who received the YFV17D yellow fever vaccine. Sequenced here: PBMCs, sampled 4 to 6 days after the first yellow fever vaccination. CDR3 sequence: CASSLLAGGHTGELFF. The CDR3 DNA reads TGTGCCAGCAGCCTTCTAGCGGGGGGGCACACCGGGGAGCTGTTTTTT.